This TCR beta chain stems from a study of metastatic and nonmetastatic thyroid tumors. TCRdb re-processed the PCR reads through MiXCR. The table includes more than 40,000 clones, around 28% detected once. Per the germline V gene, CDR1 is SGHAT and CDR2 is FQNNGV. V dropped 5 bases and J dropped 5; count of bases not matched to a gene: 6. The CDR3 is 14 amino acids. There were no patients who had received any treatment before thyroid surgery. The receptor comes from a male donor with papillary thyroid cancer or a benign thyroid nodule (not recorded which). Some clones in this sample may be carry-over from other donors' samples. This rearrangement joins TRBV11-2 to TRBJ2-7; 10 nucleotides align to TRBD1. Sequences were obtained from blood. The CDR3, as DNA: TGTGCCAGCAGCCTCGGACAGGGGGGAAACGAGCAGTACTTC. Residues: CASSLGQGGNEQYF.